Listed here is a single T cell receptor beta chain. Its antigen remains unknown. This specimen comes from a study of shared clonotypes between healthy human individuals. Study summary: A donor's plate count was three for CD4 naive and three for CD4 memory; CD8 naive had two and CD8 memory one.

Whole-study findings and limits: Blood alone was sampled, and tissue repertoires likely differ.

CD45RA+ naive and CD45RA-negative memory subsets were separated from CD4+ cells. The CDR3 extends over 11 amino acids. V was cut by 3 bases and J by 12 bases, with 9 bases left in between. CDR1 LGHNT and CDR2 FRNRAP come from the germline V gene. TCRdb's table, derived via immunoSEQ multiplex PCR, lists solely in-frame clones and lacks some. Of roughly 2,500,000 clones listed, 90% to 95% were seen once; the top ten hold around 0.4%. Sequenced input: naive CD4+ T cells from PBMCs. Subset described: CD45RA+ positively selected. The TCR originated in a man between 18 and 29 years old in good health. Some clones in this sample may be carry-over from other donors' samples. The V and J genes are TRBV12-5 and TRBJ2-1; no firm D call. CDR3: CASGFVGMQFF. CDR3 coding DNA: TGTGCTAGTGGTTTCGTAGGAATGCAGTTCTTC.